The subject of this entry is one T cell receptor beta chain. Its antigen remains unknown. Only one heparinised blood draw was taken per donor, and its volume averaged approximately 100 mL. CD4+ cells of the naive, central memory, regulatory and stem cell-like memory types were sorted via CD45RO/CCR7/CD25/CD127/CD95/CD27. The investigators reverse transcribed all of the isolated RNA, so they sequenced expressed TCRB transcripts. The protocol was immunoSEQ multiplex PCR, while the TCRdb copy is restricted to in-frame clones and leaves out a portion. The sample records a few hundred thousand clones, roughly 10% being singletons. This entry is derived from a study of beta chain features in type 1 diabetes. Study-wide points: A cDNA-based sequencing approach could over-represent cells with high TCR expression. Shorter templates might be favored by PCR, and equally so in patients and in controls.

From germline, CDR1 is SQVTM and CDR2 ANQGSEA. The CDR3 spans 13 residues. Trimming shortened V by 4 bases and J by 2 bases, and 10 bases separated the two germline ends. The sequenced sample was central memory CD4+ T cells from blood. The chain employs TRBV29-1 and TRBJ2-3, with D perhaps matching TRBD1 (6 bases). This TCR was recovered from a man aged 18 to 30 in good health. CDR3 DNA sequence: TGCAGCGTTGCTGGGGGCCCCACAGATACGCAGTATTTT. Translation gives CSVAGGPTDTQYF.